The 32 T cell receptor beta chains presented below share a single source sample, sequenced in a study of T cell clones after liver transplantation. Sequencing used immunoSEQ multiplex PCR; TCRdb keeps in-frame clones, though not all of them. The table lists roughly 100,000 clones, roughly 80% of them singletons. Sequenced material: CD4+ T cells from blood, taken about 50 months after liver transplant. The receptors derive from a human patient who received a liver transplant. Part of the T cell pool may stem from the graft donor.

The chain recombines TRBV5-1 with TRBJ2-5; 11 positions agree with TRBD2. This CDR3 is 14 amino acids long. Germline CDR1 reads SGHRS; CDR2 reads YFSETQ. The J segment lost 5 bases and the V segment lost 4 bases, leaving 4 bases of the junction unmatched. CDR3 nucleotide sequence: TGCGCCAGCAGCGACACTAGCGGGAGTGAGACCCAGTACTTC. As protein: CASSDTSGSETQYF.

This clone was counted a few times. The rearrangement joins TRBV6-1 to TRBJ2-7; tentatively, D is TRBD1 (7 bases). V was pared by 6 bases and J by 6 bases, with 12 bases between. Germline V lookup: CDR1 MNHNS, CDR2 SASEGT. The CDR3 is 12 residues long. The CDR3, as DNA: TGTGCCAGCAGGCGACAGGGAGGCGAGCAGTACTTC. It specifies CASRRQGGEQYF.

This chain connects TRBV25-1 to TRBJ2-3; no clear D gene. This CDR3 region has 15 residues. V was cut by 5 bases and J by 1 base, with 13 bases left in between. The germline V gene encodes CDR1 MGHDK and CDR2 SYGVNS. The CDR3, as DNA: TGTGCCAGCAGTCTGATTCTTCGGGGCACAGATACGCAGTATTTT. The encoded protein is CASSLILRGTDTQYF.

This clone was seen once. The chain employs TRBV5-1 and TRBJ2-1; 8 bases match TRBD2. This CDR3 spans 15 amino acids. In germline, CDR1 is SGHRS, CDR2 YFSETQ. V dropped 3 bases and J dropped 0; count of bases not matched to a gene: 2. In nucleotides, the CDR3 is TGCGCCAGCAGCTATAGCGGGGTCTCCTACAATGAGCAGTTCTTC. Residues: CASSYSGVSYNEQFF. Combining the CDR3 with reference TRBV5-1 and TRBJ2-1 gives the whole variable domain KAGVTQTPRYLIKTRGQQVTLSCSPISGHRSVSWYQQTPGQGLQFLFEYFSETQRNKGNFPGRFSGRQFSNSRSEMNVSTLELGDSALYLCASSYSGVSYNEQFFGPGTRLTVL.

This chain links TRBV6-6 with TRBJ2-2, with D possibly being TRBD1 or TRBD2 (5 bases each). Trimming pared 7 bases from V and 8 bases from J, leaving 17 bases between. This CDR3 has 14 residues. CDR1 is MNHNY, CDR2 SVGAGI, per germline (reference sequence). Here the CDR3 reads CASTSSGPGGELFF. Here the CDR3 DNA reads TGTGCCAGCACTTCTTCGGGGCCGGGTGGGGAGCTGTTTTTT.

The rearrangement links TRBV7-3 to TRBJ2-1; D is perhaps TRBD1 or TRBD2 (5 bases each). The CDR3 contains 15 residues. CDR1 and CDR2 (germline): SGHTA, FQGTGA. Trimming shortened V by 5 bases and J by 7 bases, and 18 bases separated the two germline ends. CDR3 sequence (DNA): TGTGCCAGCAGCCGACTACCTGGTTGGGGGAATGAGCAGTTCTTC. Protein: CASSRLPGWGNEQFF.

This clone was seen a few times. The chain recombines TRBV6-6 with TRBJ2-7; no reliable D call. The CDR3 contains 12 residues. From germline, CDR1 is MNHNY and CDR2 SVGAGI (reference sequence). V was clipped by 6 bases and J by 5 bases, with 11 bases between them. CDR3 in amino acids: CASRGSVDEQYF. For the CDR3, the DNA is TGTGCCAGCAGGGGTAGTGTGGACGAGCAGTACTTC.

The chain has TRBV27 and TRBJ1-5; D is possibly TRBD1 (5 bases). The CDR3 is 14 residues long. Trimming shortened V by 8 bases and J by 3 bases, and 14 bases separated the two germline ends. Germline CDR1 MNHEY, CDR2 SMNVEV (reference sequence). The CDR3 nucleotides read TGTGCCAGCGCTCTGAGGGGCGTCAATCAGCCCCAGCATTTT. This codes for CASALRGVNQPQHF.

Remarks on this clone: Other DNA sequences in the same sample also yield this CDR3. This sequence joins TRBV9 and TRBJ2-7; D ambiguous. This CDR3 is built from 14 residues. Germline-derived CDR1 and CDR2 are SGDLS and YYNGEE. V lost 0 bases and J 0 bases, leaving 7 bases between the germline ends. The CDR3 loop is CASSVGGSSYEQYF. DNA for the CDR3: TGTGCCAGCAGCGTAGGGGGTAGCTCCTACGAGCAGTACTTC.

Written as DNA, the CDR3 is TGTGCCAGCAGCAGTAGTACTTGGAAGTTCTTC. It codes for CASSSSTWKFF. The V gene is TRBV6-6, the J gene TRBJ2-1; D uncertain. The CDR3 runs to 11 residues. Germline values: CDR1 MNHNY, CDR2 SVGAGI (reference sequence). V was clipped by 6 bases and J by 14 bases, with 14 bases between them.

This clone occurred once. CDR3 loop: CASSPPIGENYGYTF. DNA for the CDR3: TGTGCCAGCTCCCCGCCGATAGGGGAAAACTATGGCTACACCTTC. V is TRBV18 and J is TRBJ1-2, with D maybe TRBD1 (5 bases). V dropped 6 bases and J dropped 2 bases, with 16 bases sitting between them. Germline V lookup: CDR1 KGHSH, CDR2 LQKENI. The length of the CDR3 is 15 residues.

The V and J genes are TRBV2 and TRBJ2-5; no firm D call. The J call is in doubt because the DNA end fits TRBJ2-7 better. The germline CDR1 and CDR2 sequences are SNHLY and FYNNEI. The CDR3 extends over 13 amino acids. The CDR3 protein is CASGVLLSYEQYF. For the CDR3, the DNA is TGTGCCAGCGGAGTCCTCCTCTCCTACGAGCAGTACTTC.

The V call is TRBV19, the J call TRBJ2-1, with TRBD2 matching 15 bases. The V gene end was trimmed by 3 bases and the J gene end by 6 bases; junction bases not matched to a gene: 12. This CDR3 is 19 amino acids long. Per the germline V gene, CDR1 is LNHDA and CDR2 is SQIVND (reference sequence). The CDR3 DNA reads TGTGCCAGTAGTATCCATCCTGGACTAGCGGGGGGGTCCCTCAATGAGCAGTTCTTC. Translating it yields CASSIHPGLAGGSLNEQFF.

The CDR3 coding sequence is TGTGCCAGTACCGCGGGAGTGAACACTGAAGCTTTCTTT. It is translated as CASTAGVNTEAFF. J is TRBJ1-1 and V is TRBV19; D gene uncertain. This CDR3 is built from 13 residues. V was cut by 7 bases and J by 0 bases, with 9 bases left in between. Germline V CDR1 and CDR2: LNHDA, SQIVND (reference sequence).

This clone showed up just a few times. The V and J genes are TRBV5-1 and TRBJ1-2; 7 positions agree with TRBD1. Per the germline V gene, CDR1 is SGHRS and CDR2 is YFSETQ. The length of the CDR3 is 13 residues. V was clipped by 7 bases and J by 2 bases; unmatched bases: 5. DNA for the CDR3: TGCGCCAGCTCAACAGGGGCCAACTATGGCTACACCTTC. This codes for CASSTGANYGYTF.

V and J are TRBV7-6 and TRBJ1-1; weak D call: TRBD1 (5 bases). The V end lost 2 bases, the J end lost 4 bases, and 14 bases lay between the germline ends. The CDR3 length is 15 residues. Germline V CDR1 and CDR2: SGHVS, FNYEAQ. CDR3 nucleotides: TGTGCCAGCAGCTTAAATGCAGGCGGGGGCACTGAAGCTTTCTTT. It specifies CASSLNAGGGTEAFF.

The V gene is TRBV15, the J gene TRBJ2-5; D is perhaps TRBD1 (5 bases). The CDR3 length is 13 residues. The V end lost 1 base, the J end lost 3 bases, and 6 bases lay between the germline ends. The V gene's germline CDR1 is LNHNV and CDR2 YYDKDF (reference sequence). The CDR3 spells CATSRGTKETQYF. CDR3 DNA: TGTGCCACCAGCAGAGGGACAAAAGAGACCCAGTACTTC.

The genes are TRBV28 and TRBJ2-7, with 7 bases that match TRBD1. The CDR3 consists of 14 residues. With 7 bases clipped from V and 1 base from J, the junction kept 7 bases outside the gene matches. Germline loops: CDR1 MDHEN, CDR2 SYDVKM. The CDR3 DNA sequence: TGTGCCAGCACCCAGACAGGGCCGTCCTACGAGCAGTACTTC. This codes for CASTQTGPSYEQYF.

CDR3 protein: CASSKLGLVGGELFF. The CDR3 DNA reads as TGTGCCAGCAGCAAATTGGGGCTAGTTGGCGGGGAGCTGTTTTTT. V is TRBV14 and J is TRBJ2-2, with a weak D call TRBD1 (5 bases). This CDR3 has 15 residues. Germline CDR1 and CDR2: SGHDN and FVKESK. Trimming shortened V by 5 bases and J by 7 bases, and 17 bases separated the two germline ends.

The chain employs TRBV5-1 and TRBJ1-2; D possibly corresponds to TRBD1 (5 bases). Germline V lookup: CDR1 SGHRS, CDR2 YFSETQ. Deletions cut 3 bases from V and 0 bases from J, with 12 bases between. This CDR3 is built from 15 residues. The CDR3, as DNA: TGCGCCAGCAGCTCTTTAGGGGTACCTAACTATGGCTACACCTTC. Its protein is CASSSLGVPNYGYTF.

The V and J genes are TRBV6-1 and TRBJ2-7; 11 bases align to TRBD2. This CDR3 is built from 15 residues. Unmatched junction bases numbered 8, after V lost 5 bases and J lost 5 bases. Germline values: CDR1 MNHNS, CDR2 SASEGT. DNA of the CDR3: TGTGCCAGCAGTCGTAGACTAGCGGGAAGCCACGAGCAGTACTTC. Protein sequence: CASSRRLAGSHEQYF.

V is TRBV7-9 and J is TRBJ1-2; D is perhaps TRBD1 (6 bases). CDR3 length equals 13 residues. CDR1 and CDR2 from the germline V gene are SEHNR and FQNEAQ (reference sequence). The V end was cut by 1 base, the J end by 7 bases, with 10 bases between. CDR3 in amino acids: CASSLEGGGGYTF. The CDR3 nucleotides are TGTGCCAGCAGCTTAGAAGGGGGAGGTGGCTACACCTTC. Filled out from reference TRBV7-9 and TRBJ1-2, the complete variable domain reads DTGVSQNPRHKITKRGQNVTFRCDPISEHNRLYWYRQTLGQGPEFLTYFQNEAQLEKSRLLSDRFSAERPKGSFSTLEIQRTEQGDSAMYLCASSLEGGGGYTFGSGTRLTVV.

The chain carries TRBV5-1 and TRBJ2-3; D unclear. The CDR3 contains 12 residues. CDR1 is SGHRS and CDR2 is YFSETQ in the germline V gene. Trimming took 4 bases from V and 10 from J, leaving 13 bases between them. DNA for the CDR3: TGCGCCAGCAGCGCCACCACGGACGCGCAGTATTTT. Protein: CASSATTDAQYF.

The J gene is TRBJ1-1, the V gene TRBV27, with 9 bases fitting TRBD1. Trimming cost V 0 bases and J 2 bases; bases outside gene matches: 13. CDR3 length: 19 amino acids. Germline V gives CDR1 MNHEY, CDR2 SMNVEV (reference sequence). This CDR3 is CASSLSLLWTGDGNTEAFF. The CDR3 DNA sequence: TGTGCCAGCAGTTTATCGCTGTTGTGGACAGGGGATGGCAACACTGAAGCTTTCTTT.

This clone was observed a few times. This chain links TRBV5-1 with TRBJ1-6; possible D gene TRBD1, 6 bases. Germline V CDR1 and CDR2: SGHRS, YFSETQ. The CDR3 spans 15 residues. Trimming cost V 0 bases and J 10 bases, with 14 bases left between them. The DNA of the CDR3 is TGCGCCAGCAGCTTGGATGGGACATCCTACTCACCCCTCCACTTT. The encoded protein is CASSLDGTSYSPLHF.

V and J are TRBV6-5 and TRBJ1-2; D is uncertain. This CDR3 has 15 amino acids. V lost 7 bases and J lost 7, with 22 bases in between. The germline CDR1 and CDR2 sequences are MNHEY and SVGAGI. This chain's CDR3 is CASMPRRERGGGYTF. The CDR3 DNA reads as TGTGCCAGCATGCCAAGGAGGGAACGTGGAGGTGGCTACACCTTC.

This rearrangement joins TRBV9 to TRBJ1-2, with 7 bases identical to TRBD1. CDR1 and CDR2 (germline): SGDLS, YYNGEE. This CDR3 region has 13 residues. With 3 bases clipped from V and 6 bases from J, the junction kept 5 bases outside the gene matches. In DNA, the CDR3 is TGTGCCAGCAGCGCACAGGGGCCGAATGGCTACACCTTC. The encoded protein is CASSAQGPNGYTF. Looking up the rest from reference TRBV9 and TRBJ1-2 gives the full variable domain: DSGVTQTPKHLITATGQRVTLRCSPRSGDLSVYWYQQSLDQGLQFLIQYYNGEERAKGNILERFSAQQFPDLHSELNLSSLELGDSALYFCASSAQGPNGYTFGSGTRLTVV.

A single count supports this clone. The chain carries TRBV7-7 and TRBJ2-2; TRBD1 matches at 11 bases. J lost 5 bases, V lost 10 bases, and 6 bases had no gene match. Germline CDR1 and CDR2: SSHAT and FNYEAQ (reference sequence). The CDR3 is made up of 14 amino acids. The CDR3 region has the DNA TGTGCCACCGGACAGGGGGCTTTTACCGGGGAGCTGTTTTTT. This sequence encodes CATGQGAFTGELFF.

This clone appeared a few times. V is TRBV18 and J is TRBJ1-5, with D unclear. From germline, CDR1 is KGHSH and CDR2 LQKENI. There are 13 residues in the CDR3. The V gene lost 8 bases and the J gene lost 1 base, with 9 bases spanning the gap. The CDR3 is CASADSSNQPQHF. The CDR3 DNA sequence: TGTGCCAGCGCCGACTCGAGCAATCAGCCCCAGCATTTT.

The genes are TRBV4-1 and TRBJ2-5; 7 positions agree with TRBD2. CDR3 size: 16 residues. Unmatched junction bases numbered 8, after V lost 3 bases and J lost 1 base. Per germline, CDR1 MGHRA and CDR2 YSYEKL. The CDR3 spells CASSQQSGDSQETQYF. The CDR3 DNA sequence: TGCGCCAGCAGCCAGCAGAGCGGGGATAGCCAAGAGACCCAGTACTTC.

This clone was seen a handful of times. This sequence joins TRBV7-2 and TRBJ2-3; the D call may be TRBD1 or TRBD2 (5 bases each). Germline V gene lookup returns CDR1 SGHTA and CDR2 FQGNSA. Trimming shortened V by 4 bases and J by 2 bases, and 16 bases separated the two germline ends. This CDR3 is built from 16 residues. The CDR3: CASSSFAWDVTDTQYF. The CDR3 bases are TGTGCCAGCAGCTCCTTTGCTTGGGACGTCACAGATACGCAGTATTTT.

The rearrangement joins TRBV25-1 to TRBJ2-2; D is unclear. Trimming stripped 7 bases from V and 4 bases from J, with 16 bases between. The CDR3 consists of 15 residues. CDR1 is MGHDK and CDR2 is SYGVNS in the germline V gene. The CDR3 bases are TGTGCCAGCACACGGACCGTCGGCGGCACCGGGGAGCTGTTTTTT. Amino acid sequence: CASTRTVGGTGELFF.